This is a list of T cell receptor beta chains from one sample in a study of T cells expressing NK-cell markers. TCRdb re-called the 5' RACE reads; one entry per CDR3 protein, DNA not given. Its clone listing holds around 470,000 distinct CDR3 sequences. Input material: blood T cells: a sorted CD56 or NKG2C T cell subset, CD4+ or CD8+ T cells, or bulk PBMC T cells (not recorded which). These TCRs come from a woman in her forties or fifties in good health. CDR3s include the opening cysteine and the closing phenylalanine or tryptophan.

j_gene	v_gene	CDR3aa
TRBJ1-6	TRBV5-1	CASSSFLGVNSPLHF
TRBJ2-5	TRBV12-3/TRBV12-4	CASRRGTGGYETQYF
TRBJ2-1	TRBV29-1	CSVATGGHYNEQFF
TRBJ2-7	TRBV4-2	CASSQASSGRASYEQYF
TRBJ2-1	TRBV6-1	CASRLTGGHEQFF
TRBJ1-2	TRBV29-1	CSVGAGSNYGYTF
TRBJ2-3	TRBV7-2	CASSPWGRGTDTQYF
TRBJ2-7	TRBV28	CASSLSLAATSEQYF
TRBJ2-1	TRBV5-1	CASVAPGLSGRGEQFF
TRBJ2-1	TRBV5-1	CASSLLWTNEQFF
TRBJ2-3	TRBV20-1	CSASGGLAGDVADTQYF
TRBJ2-1	TRBV12-3/TRBV12-4	CASSFGSASNNEQFF
TRBJ2-7	TRBV6-5	CASSYRGPEYEQYF
TRBJ2-7	TRBV20-1	CSAHRGGDEQYF
TRBJ2-1	TRBV7-2	CASSANWLRYNEQFF
TRBJ1-1	TRBV12-3/TRBV12-4	CASSKDRAPNTEAFF
TRBJ1-1	TRBV4-2	CASSQESGMNTEAFF
TRBJ2-2	TRBV10-2	CASSVFAEGGGELFF
TRBJ1-6	TRBV7-9	CASSLGGNNSPLHF
TRBJ1-2	TRBV29-1	CSAISTGSRYGYTF
TRBJ1-1	TRBV12-3/TRBV12-4	CASTTGVSTEAFF
TRBJ1-2	TRBV29-1	CSATDLVGGGYTF
TRBJ1-6	TRBV27	CASATGSNSPLHF
TRBJ2-1	TRBV4-1	CASSHPRSRTGVNEQFF
TRBJ1-2	TRBV2	CASSEEGDGYTF
TRBJ2-3	TRBV7-2	CASSLAGLAGGYTDTQYF
TRBJ2-2	TRBV2	CASSPSSDRTGELFF
TRBJ2-1	TRBV5-6	CASAGAGHSRNEQFF
TRBJ2-1	TRBV29-1	CSVGGINEQFF
TRBJ1-5	TRBV20-1	CSARGLRNQPQHF
TRBJ2-5	TRBV20-1	CSAQRGSFETQYF
TRBJ1-2	TRBV6-1	CASSGDGLADTF
TRBJ2-3	TRBV9	CASSVTRSEDTQYF
TRBJ2-5	TRBV6-1	CASSSRLAGGLRETQYF